The clone carrying this T cell receptor beta chain turned up a few times. Its antigen is not identified. The data were obtained in a study of identical twins. Regarding the study as a whole: Conclusions rested on cross-sectional statistics rather than following the same donors. Invariant MAIT and iNKT cells are populations that could partly confound zero-insertion analyses. Insertions ran lower in abundant cord blood beta clonotypes, though not in memory repertoires.

TCRdb reprocessed the 5' RACE reads with MiXCR, giving one entry per CDR3 protein. Here the sample spans 250,000 or so distinct CDR3 sequences, 7.5% being singletons. The same specimen was also included in a second study, on yellow fever vaccine responses in identical twins. That study adds: Twin vaccine T cell responses reportedly seemed partly convergent, partly personalized.

Sequences were obtained from CD8+ T cells sorted from blood. The clonotype originates from a woman aged 18-35 years in good health.

CDR3 protein: CSAMSGTSGSYEQYF. Written as DNA, the CDR3 is TGCAGTGCTATGTCCGGGACTAGCGGGAGCTACGAGCAGTACTTC. V is TRBV20-1 and J is TRBJ2-7; 14 bases line up with TRBD2. Germline CDR1 DFQATT, CDR2 SNEGSKA (reference sequence). After removal of 4 bases from V and 3 bases from J, the junction contained 5 bases not matched to a gene. This CDR3 has 15 amino acids.